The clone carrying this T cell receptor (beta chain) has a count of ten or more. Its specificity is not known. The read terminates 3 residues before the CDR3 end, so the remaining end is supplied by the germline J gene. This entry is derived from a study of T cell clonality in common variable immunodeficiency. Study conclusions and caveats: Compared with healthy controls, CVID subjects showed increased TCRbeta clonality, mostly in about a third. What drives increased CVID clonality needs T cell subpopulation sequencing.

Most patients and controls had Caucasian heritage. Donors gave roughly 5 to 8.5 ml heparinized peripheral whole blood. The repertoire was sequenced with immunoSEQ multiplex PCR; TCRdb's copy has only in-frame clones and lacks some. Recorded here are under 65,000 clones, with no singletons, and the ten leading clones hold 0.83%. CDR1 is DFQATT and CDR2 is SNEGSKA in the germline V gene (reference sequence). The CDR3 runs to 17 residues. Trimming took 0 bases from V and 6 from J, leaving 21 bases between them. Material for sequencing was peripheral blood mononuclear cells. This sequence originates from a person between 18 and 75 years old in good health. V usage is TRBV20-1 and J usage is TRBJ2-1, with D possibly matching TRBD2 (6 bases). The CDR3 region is CSARDYLHAGLGNEQFF. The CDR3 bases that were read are TGCAGTGCTAGAGATTATCTTCACGCGGGACTGGGCAATGAG.